This is a list of T cell receptor beta chains from one sample in a study of PD-1 blockade in classical Hodgkin lymphoma. Sequencing used immunoSEQ multiplex PCR; TCRdb keeps in-frame clones, though not all of them. The profile shows 9,100 or so clones, roughly 85% of them singletons. This material consisted of peripheral blood mononuclear cells (PBMCs), taken before the fourth cycle of nivolumab. All receptors come from a human donor with classical Hodgkin lymphoma. CDR3s include the opening cysteine and the closing phenylalanine or tryptophan. Each record gives: D gene, clone size, V gene, J gene, CDR3 DNA, CDR3 protein. The D gene is left open where the match is weak. The size field is filled for only some rows; it gives once, few, many or a size class.

TRBD1,NA,TRBV6-1,TRBJ2-5,TGTGCCAGCAGCAAAAACAGGGGCCAAGAGACCCAGTACTTC,CASSKNRGQETQYF
NA,once,TRBV11-2,TRBJ1-1,TGTGCCAGCAGCTTAGACACAAACACTGAAGCTTTCTTT,CASSLDTNTEAFF
NA,NA,TRBV9,TRBJ2-3,TGTGCCAGCAGCGTCGCCAGGGGAGTGACAGATACGCAGTATTTT,CASSVARGVTDTQYF
NA,NA,TRBV2,TRBJ2-2,TGTGCCAGCAACTGTAGGAACGGGGAGCTGTTTTTT,CASNCRNGELFF
NA,NA,TRBV6-1,TRBJ2-4,TGTGCCAGCAGTGAGGGGGTGGCCAAAAACATTCAGTACTTC,CASSEGVAKNIQYF
NA,NA,TRBV19,TRBJ2-3,TGTGCCAGTAGTAGCCCCTCCTTGAGCGAGACGCAGTATTTT,CASSSPSLSETQYF
NA,NA,TRBV27,TRBJ2-7,TGTGCCAGCAGTTTAGGGACACTTTCCTACGAGCAGTACTTC,CASSLGTLSYEQYF
NA,medium-sized,TRBV19,TRBJ2-1,TGTGCCAGTAGTATTCTCAAGCCGACCGCGAATGAGCAGTTCTTC,CASSILKPTANEQFF
TRBD2,NA,TRBV4-1,TRBJ2-1,TGCGCCAGCAGCCAGCGGTTCGGGGGAGGGCCCTACAATGAGCAGTTCTTC,CASSQRFGGGPYNEQFF
NA,once,TRBV5-6,TRBJ1-5,TGTGCCAGCAGCTCAACTTGGGAGGGAGACCAGCCCCAGCATTTT,CASSSTWEGDQPQHF
TRBD1,NA,TRBV9,TRBJ2-5,TGTGCCAGCAGCCCGACCCCAAGGACAGGGGGTCAAATAGAGACCCAGTACTTC,CASSPTPRTGGQIETQYF
TRBD2,NA,TRBV7-2,TRBJ2-7,TGTGCCAGCAGCTTAGGGCGGGAGGGGTACGAGCAGTACTTC,CASSLGREGYEQYF
NA,once,TRBV15,TRBJ2-1,TGTGCCACCAGTATTCCGGGGAGACATGAGCAGTTCTTC,CATSIPGRHEQFF
TRBD2,NA,TRBV30,TRBJ2-2,TGTGCCTGGCTAGCGGCGAACACCGGGGAGCTGTTTTTT,CAWLAANTGELFF
TRBD2,NA,TRBV19,TRBJ2-2,TGTGCCAGTAGCCAAATCGGGGGGGCGGCCGGGGAGCTGTTTTTT,CASSQIGGAAGELFF
TRBD2,few,TRBV5-4,TRBJ2-1,TGTGCCAGCAGCCCCGGAGGCACTAGCGTTACCAATGAGCAGTTCTTC,CASSPGGTSVTNEQFF
TRBD2,NA,TRBV4-2,TRBJ2-5,TGTGCCAGCAGCCAAGGGGACGGGAGGAGTGACGAGACCCAGTACTTC,CASSQGDGRSDETQYF
NA,once,TRBV18,TRBJ1-5,TGTGCCAGCTCACCAAGTAGCAGTCTAAGTAATCAGCCCCAGCATTTT,CASSPSSSLSNQPQHF
NA,NA,TRBV7-2,TRBJ2-4,TGTGCCAGCAGCTTAGGACAGCGAGTAGCCAAAAACATTCAGTACTTC,CASSLGQRVAKNIQYF
TRBD2,NA,TRBV25-1,TRBJ2-1,TGTGCCAGCAGTCCAGCGGGGAGCTCCTACAATGAGCAGTTCTTC,CASSPAGSSYNEQFF
NA,NA,TRBV2,TRBJ1-5,TGTGCCAGCTGCCTCGACGGACAGATCCCCAATCAGCCCCAGCATTTT,CASCLDGQIPNQPQHF
NA,NA,TRBV7-8,TRBJ2-7,TGTGCCAGCAGCTTAGGAGAATCGACTACGCCCTACGAGCAGTACTTC,CASSLGESTTPYEQYF
NA,NA,TRBV5-4,TRBJ2-1,TGTGCCAGCAGCTTGGTCAGGGGGGCCTACGGTGAGCAGTTCTTC,CASSLVRGAYGEQFF
NA,NA,TRBV2,TRBJ2-5,TGTGCCAGCAGTTGGAGGGATGTGGAGACCCAGTACTTC,CASSWRDVETQYF
NA,few,TRBV7-9,TRBJ2-1,TGTGCCAGCAGTTCCGCTCGGGGAGGAAATGAGCAGTTCTTC,CASSSARGGNEQFF
NA,NA,TRBV6-1,TRBJ2-3,TGTGCCAGCAAAGATTTCCTCTTCACAGATACGCAGTATTTT,CASKDFLFTDTQYF
TRBD1,once,TRBV4-1,TRBJ2-2,TGCGCCAGCAGCCAAACCATCCCCGGGACAGCCACCGGGGAGCTGTTTTTT,CASSQTIPGTATGELFF
TRBD1,once,TRBV7-2,TRBJ2-1,TGTGCCAGCAGCCCAGGACAGGGTCGATACAATGAGCAGTTCTTC,CASSPGQGRYNEQFF
TRBD2,NA,TRBV9,TRBJ2-3,TGTGCCAGCAGCCCCGGGGAGGGTGAAGGTACGCAGTATTTT,CASSPGEGEGTQYF
TRBD2,NA,TRBV9,TRBJ2-1,TGTGCCAGCAGCGTCGGGAGGGCCGGGAATGAGCAGTTCTTC,CASSVGRAGNEQFF
NA,NA,TRBV7-2,TRBJ2-3,TGTGCCAGCAGCCCTGAGGGGCTCCTCACAGATACGCAGTATTTT,CASSPEGLLTDTQYF
TRBD2,NA,TRBV9,TRBJ2-7,TGTGCCAGCAGTCCTTGGGGGGGGAACTACGAGCAGTACTTC,CASSPWGGNYEQYF
TRBD2,NA,TRBV7-8,TRBJ2-1,TGTGCCAGCAGCTTAGAAGGTAGCGGGACCTACAATGAGCAGTTCTTC,CASSLEGSGTYNEQFF
TRBD2,NA,TRBV19,TRBJ2-1,TGTGCCAGTAGTATAGCGGGTTGGGGCGGGAGGGCGGAAAATGAGCAGTTCTTC,CASSIAGWGGRAENEQFF
TRBD2,NA,TRBV4-1,TRBJ2-7,TGCGCCAGCAGCCAAGAGGGGGAGGGCTCCTACGAGCAGTACTTC,CASSQEGEGSYEQYF
NA,once,TRBV7-9,TRBJ1-1,TGTGCCAGCAGCTTCCCCCGGGACGGCTCCATGAACACTGAAGCTTTCTTT,CASSFPRDGSMNTEAFF
TRBD1,NA,TRBV19,TRBJ2-7,TGTGCCAGTAGACGGGACAGGGGATCCTACGAGCAGTACTTC,CASRRDRGSYEQYF
NA,NA,TRBV5-1,TRBJ1-4,TGCGCCAGCTCCAGTCAGCCAACTAATGAAAAACTGTTTTTT,CASSSQPTNEKLFF
NA,NA,TRBV19,TRBJ2-7,TGTGCCAGTAGTATTCGACCTTGGGCCATTTACGAGCAGTACTTC,CASSIRPWAIYEQYF
NA,NA,TRBV9,TRBJ2-3,TGTGCCAGCAGCGCCGACTCAAGCCTCACAGATACGCAGTATTTT,CASSADSSLTDTQYF
TRBD1,NA,TRBV10-3,TRBJ1-1,TGTGCCATCAGTGAGTTTAAGACAGGGGCCATCATGAACACTGAAGCTTTCTTT,CAISEFKTGAIMNTEAFF